The T cell receptor beta chain described here comes from a study of shared T cell receptors in the human thymus. Profiling relied on immunoSEQ multiplex PCR, and the TCRdb table lists in-frame clones only, not all of them. The sample yields some 760,000 clones, 70% to 90% seen once. Germline CDR1 is SGDLS and CDR2 is YYNGEE. CDR3 length: 14 residues. V lost 3 bases to trimming and J lost 3 bases, with 9 bases between them. The same specimen was also included in a second study, on human thymus T cells. In that study: Healthy Finnish infants undergoing corrective surgery for congenital heart defects were used as donors. Resections from corrective heart surgery supplied the thymus tissue. Use of V and J genes seemed skewed within the thymic and blood repertoires. What related research reported was that thymic repertoires overlapped highly among unrelated individuals.

The sequence was obtained from a girl in the first two years of life with a congenital heart defect. This chain links TRBV9 with TRBJ1-4; D may be TRBD1 (6 bases). Sequencing input: thymocytes. CDR3 nucleotides: TGTGCCAGCAGCGCAGGGGCGGCTAATGAAAAACTGTTTTTT. This encodes CASSAGAANEKLFF.